This T cell receptor beta chain was sequenced for a study of blood T cells in healthy people across ages. Overall study results and limits: More naive CD4+ cells and higher diversity marked long-lived donors relative to aged donors.

The second PCR ran about 6 to 11 cycles with a sample-barcoded 5' primer and J-beta primers. TCRdb analysed the 5' RACE reads with MiXCR anew, one entry per CDR3 protein. Found here are about a million distinct CDR3 sequences, around 54% of them singletons; the top ten hold about a fifth. Trimming removed 8 bases from V and 7 bases from J; junction bases left unmatched: 8. CDR1 and CDR2 from the germline V gene are MNHEY and SMNVEV (reference sequence). The CDR3 length is 14 residues. Comments on this clonotype: Its cognate antigen is unknown.

The specimen was blood. This clonotype originated in an older woman in good health. This chain links TRBV27 with TRBJ2-1; 10 bases are shared with TRBD1. CDR3 in amino acids: CASGGQGVINEQFF. As DNA, the CDR3 is TGTGCCAGCGGAGGACAGGGGGTAATAAATGAGCAGTTCTTC.